The next 15 T cell receptor beta chains were all read from a single sample in a study of T-cell reconstitution after alpha-beta-depleted transplantation in children. The TCRbeta library incorporated unique molecular identifiers. TCRdb re-derived calls from the PCR reads in MiXCR, one entry per CDR3 protein. The profile shows 350,000 to 500,000 distinct CDR3 sequences, roughly 44% of them singletons. The sample in question was PBMCs, obtained before TCRalphabeta/CD19-depleted stem cell transplant. The receptors were gathered from a girl aged 2-10 years with aplastic anemia, due to receive a stem cell transplant.

The chain combines TRBV6-1 with TRBJ2-4; TRBD1 agrees at 7 bases. The CDR3 is 14 residues long. Germline V gene sequence: CDR1 MNHNS, CDR2 SASEGT. The J segment lost 6 bases and the V segment lost 7 bases, leaving 9 bases of the junction unmatched. In DNA, the CDR3 is TGTGCCAGCATGGAGCAGGGGGTTCGAAACATTCAGTACTTC. Its protein product is CASMEQGVRNIQYF.

The genes are TRBV20-1 and TRBJ2-5; D could derive from TRBD1 or TRBD2 (5 bases each). The germline gives CDR1 DFQATT, CDR2 SNEGSKA (reference sequence). Between the trimmed V and J ends, which lost 3 bases and 0 bases, there was a span of 14 bases. The CDR3 runs 15 residues. The CDR3 loop reads CSASGDPAYQETQYF. DNA of the CDR3: TGCAGTGCTAGCGGGGACCCTGCGTACCAAGAGACCCAGTACTTC.

A word on this clonotype: Because the CDR3 is missing its conserved closing phenylalanine or tryptophan, this is likely a read error. The DNA is omitted, as the CDR3 cannot be located on it reliably, and the CDR3 follows TCRdb's listing. The chain recombines TRBV5-5 with TRBJ2-1; the D segment call TRBD1 is taken from the table without a DNA check. Germline loops: CDR1 SGHKS, CDR2 YYEKEE (reference sequence). Inclusive of both ends, the CDR3 amounts to 13 amino acids. The CDR3 sequence: CASSGTRDRRVLV.

V and J are TRBV20-1 and TRBJ2-7, with 13 positions matching TRBD2. CDR1 and CDR2 from the germline V gene are DFQATT and SNEGSKA (reference sequence). This CDR3 spans 15 amino acids. The V gene end was trimmed by 8 bases and the J gene end by 3 bases; junction bases not matched to a gene: 10. CDR3 amino acids: CSTLVGTSGNYEQYF. CDR3 DNA: TGCAGTACCCTGGTAGGGACTAGCGGGAACTACGAGCAGTACTTC.

This clonotype occurred a few times. The genes are TRBV20-1 and TRBJ2-1; 12 nucleotides agree with TRBD2. V lost 0 bases and J lost 4; bases outside the gene matches: 7. The germline V gene encodes CDR1 DFQATT and CDR2 SNEGSKA (reference sequence). The CDR3 extends over 17 amino acids. The CDR3: CSARDPSGRASYNEQFF. The CDR3 DNA sequence: TGCAGTGCTAGAGATCCTAGCGGGAGGGCCTCTTACAATGAGCAGTTCTTC.

The genes are TRBV12-3 or TRBV12-4 and TRBJ2-7, with a possible D match to TRBD2 (6 bases). Deletions cut 4 bases from V and 6 bases from J, with 16 bases between. CDR3 length equals 14 residues. CDR3 bases: TGTGCCAGCAGTTGGGTGGGGGAGGCGGGCGAGCAGTACTTC. As protein: CASSWVGEAGEQYF.

This clonotype was counted ten times or more. The V call is TRBV20-1, the J call TRBJ2-3; 12 bases are a match to TRBD2. Per the germline V gene, CDR1 is DFQATT and CDR2 is SNEGSKA (reference sequence). CDR3 size: 14 residues. The CDR3 sequence: CSGRLAGATDTQYF. The CDR3 nucleotides are TGCAGCGGAAGACTAGCGGGAGCCACAGATACGCAGTATTTT.

This clonotype was counted many times. The rearrangement links TRBV3-1 to TRBJ2-7; D gene uncertain. The CDR3 is made up of 13 amino acids. V lost 1 base to trimming and J lost 3 bases, with 7 bases between them. The V gene's germline CDR1 is LGHDT and CDR2 YNNKEL (reference sequence). DNA of the CDR3: TGTGCCAGCAGCCAAGGACTGAACTACGAGCAGTACTTC. Protein sequence: CASSQGLNYEQYF.

This chain uses TRBV12-3 or TRBV12-4 with TRBJ2-7; D unclear. V was trimmed by 3 bases and J by 5 bases, leaving 11 bases between them. The CDR3 length is 13 residues. DNA of the CDR3: TGTGCCAGCAGTTTGATCGGAGACGACGAGCAGTACTTC. Residues: CASSLIGDDEQYF.

This chain links TRBV20-1 with TRBJ2-1, with D uncertain. V gave up 6 bases and J gave up 13 bases, with 7 bases separating them. Germline V gene data show CDR1 as DFQATT and CDR2 as SNEGSKA (reference sequence). The CDR3 covers 8 residues. The CDR3 loop reads CSAKPQFF. The DNA of the CDR3 is TGCAGTGCGAAACCTCAGTTCTTC.

About this clonotype itself: A much bigger clone sits one base away, suggesting this may be a read error. This sequence joins TRBV5-1 and TRBJ1-4; D might be TRBD1 (6 bases). Germline V gene lookup returns CDR1 SGHRS and CDR2 YFSETQ. The CDR3 extends over 17 amino acids. The CDR3 DNA follows: TGCGCCAGAAGCTTGGATTATAGACAGGACGGAAGTGAAAAACTGTTTTTT. Translation gives CARSLDYRQDGSEKLFF.

The chain recombines TRBV5-1 with TRBJ2-2; D gene ambiguous. Trimming cost V 5 bases and J 1 base, with 15 bases left between them. Germline V gene sequence: CDR1 SGHRS, CDR2 YFSETQ. CDR3 length: 16 residues. In DNA, the CDR3 is TGCGCCAGCAGTCTCCTGGTGGCAGGGAACACCGGGGAGCTGTTTTTT. This translates into CASSLLVAGNTGELFF.

This chain links TRBV3-1 with TRBJ2-2; the D gene is possibly TRBD1 (6 bases). The length of the CDR3 is 16 residues. The V gene lost 2 bases and the J gene lost 3 bases, with 13 bases spanning the gap. Germline V lookup: CDR1 LGHDT, CDR2 YNNKEL (reference sequence). CDR3 in amino acids: CASSQQGGADTGELFF. DNA of the CDR3: TGTGCCAGCAGCCAACAAGGGGGAGCGGACACCGGGGAGCTGTTTTTT.

The gene calls are TRBV5-5 and TRBJ2-7, with 8 bases matching TRBD1. Germline trimming cut 5 bases from V and 2 bases from J; bases unmatched to any gene: 9. CDR3 size: 15 residues. The germline V gene encodes CDR1 SGHKS and CDR2 YYEKEE (reference sequence). CDR3 in DNA: TGTGCCAGCAGTTTCGGACAGGGTGGGACCTACGAGCAGTACTTC. It specifies CASSFGQGGTYEQYF. Full variable domain (rest looked up from reference TRBV5-5 and TRBJ2-7): DAGVTQSPTHLIKTRGQQVTLRCSPISGHKSVSWYQQVLGQGPQFIFQYYEKEERGRGNFPDRFSARQFPNYSSELNVNALLLGDSALYLCASSFGQGGTYEQYFGPGTRLTVT.

Comment on this clonotype: It may be a read error: a sequence one base away is much more abundant. The chain employs TRBV15 and TRBJ1-4, with TRBD1 matching over 7 bases. From germline, CDR1 is LNHNV and CDR2 YYDKDF (reference sequence). This CDR3 has 16 amino acids. The trim removed 5 bases at V and 5 bases at J, leaving 11 bases unmatched. CDR3 in DNA: TGTGCCACCAGCGGGAGAAGACAGGGCTTAAATGAAAAACTGTTTTTT. Translated, it gives CATSGRRQGLNEKLFF.